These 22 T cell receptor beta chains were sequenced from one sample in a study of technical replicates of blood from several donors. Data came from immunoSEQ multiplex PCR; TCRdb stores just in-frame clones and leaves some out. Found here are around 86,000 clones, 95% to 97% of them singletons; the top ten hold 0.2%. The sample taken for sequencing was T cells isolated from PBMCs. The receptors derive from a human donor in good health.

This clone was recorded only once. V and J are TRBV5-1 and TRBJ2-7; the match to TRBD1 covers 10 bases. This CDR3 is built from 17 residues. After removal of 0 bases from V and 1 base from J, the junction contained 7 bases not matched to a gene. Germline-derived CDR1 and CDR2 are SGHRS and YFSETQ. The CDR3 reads CASSLETGGGLSYEQYF. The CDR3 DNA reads TGCGCCAGCAGCTTGGAGACAGGGGGCGGTTTGTCCTACGAGCAGTACTTC. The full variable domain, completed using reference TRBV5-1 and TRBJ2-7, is KAGVTQTPRYLIKTRGQQVTLSCSPISGHRSVSWYQQTPGQGLQFLFEYFSETQRNKGNFPGRFSGRQFSNSRSEMNVSTLELGDSALYLCASSLETGGGLSYEQYFGPGTRLTVT.

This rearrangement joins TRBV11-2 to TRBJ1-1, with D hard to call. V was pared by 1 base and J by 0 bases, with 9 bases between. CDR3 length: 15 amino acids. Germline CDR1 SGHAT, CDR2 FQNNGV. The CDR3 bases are TGTGCCAGCAGCTTAGCTCAGAAATTGAACACTGAAGCTTTCTTT. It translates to CASSLAQKLNTEAFF.

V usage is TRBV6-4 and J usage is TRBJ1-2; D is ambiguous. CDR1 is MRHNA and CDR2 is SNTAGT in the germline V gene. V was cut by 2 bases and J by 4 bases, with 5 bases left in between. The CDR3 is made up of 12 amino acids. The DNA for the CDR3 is TGTGCCAGCAGTGACCCCTTCTATGGCTACACCTTC. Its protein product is CASSDPFYGYTF.

CDR3 in DNA: TGCGCCAGCAGCTTCTGGGCCGGGGGGTTGAATGAGCAGTTCTTC. Protein sequence: CASSFWAGGLNEQFF. The rearrangement uses TRBV5-1 and TRBJ2-1, with 7 bases that match TRBD2. V gave up 2 bases and J gave up 7 bases; unmatched junction bases: 9. Germline CDR1 SGHRS, CDR2 YFSETQ. This CDR3 has 15 amino acids.

This CDR3 is CASSKDYPGTGRETQYF. The CDR3 DNA follows: TGTGCCAGCAGCAAAGACTATCCCGGGACAGGTCGGGAGACCCAGTACTTC. The genes are TRBV21-1 and TRBJ2-5; the D segment call TRBD1 is taken from the table without a DNA check. TRBV21-1 is termed a pseudogene. There are 17 residues in the CDR3.

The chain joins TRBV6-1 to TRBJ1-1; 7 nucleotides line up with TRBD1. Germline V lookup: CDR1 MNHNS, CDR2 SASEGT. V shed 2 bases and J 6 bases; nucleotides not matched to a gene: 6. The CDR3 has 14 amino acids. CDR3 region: CASSEKGAVAEAFF. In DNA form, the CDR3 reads TGTGCCAGCAGTGAAAAGGGGGCGGTGGCTGAAGCTTTCTTT.

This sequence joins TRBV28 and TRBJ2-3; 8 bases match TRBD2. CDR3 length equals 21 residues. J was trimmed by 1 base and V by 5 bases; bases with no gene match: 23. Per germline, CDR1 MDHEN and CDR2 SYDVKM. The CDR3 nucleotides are TGTGCCAGCAGTCCCCCCCCTAGGAGCGGGAGTTCCTCCAGTGGCACAGATACGCAGTATTTT. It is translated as CASSPPPRSGSSSSGTDTQYF.

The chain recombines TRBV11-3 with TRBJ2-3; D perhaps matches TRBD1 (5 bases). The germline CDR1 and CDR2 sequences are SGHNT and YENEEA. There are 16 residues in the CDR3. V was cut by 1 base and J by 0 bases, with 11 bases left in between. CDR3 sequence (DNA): TGTGCCAGCAGCTTAGGGGGCCAGGGCAGCACAGATACGCAGTATTTT. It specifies CASSLGGQGSTDTQYF.

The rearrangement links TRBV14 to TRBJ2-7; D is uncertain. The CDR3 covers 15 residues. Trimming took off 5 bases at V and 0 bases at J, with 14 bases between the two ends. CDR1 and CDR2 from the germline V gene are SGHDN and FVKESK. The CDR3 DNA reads TGTGCCAGCAGCTTGTCGTCAGGCAGCTCCTACGAGCAGTACTTC. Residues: CASSLSSGSSYEQYF.

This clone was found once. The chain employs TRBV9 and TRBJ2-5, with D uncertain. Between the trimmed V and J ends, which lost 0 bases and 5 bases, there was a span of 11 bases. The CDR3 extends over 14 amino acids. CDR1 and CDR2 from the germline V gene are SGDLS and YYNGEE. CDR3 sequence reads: CASSVGVAGETQYF. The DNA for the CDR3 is TGTGCCAGCAGCGTAGGTGTTGCCGGGGAGACCCAGTACTTC.

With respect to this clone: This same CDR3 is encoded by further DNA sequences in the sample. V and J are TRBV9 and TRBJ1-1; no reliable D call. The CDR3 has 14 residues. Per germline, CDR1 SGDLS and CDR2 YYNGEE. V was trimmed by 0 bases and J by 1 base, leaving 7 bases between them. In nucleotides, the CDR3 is TGTGCCAGCAGCGTAGCAGCAGGGAACACTGAAGCTTTCTTT. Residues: CASSVAAGNTEAFF. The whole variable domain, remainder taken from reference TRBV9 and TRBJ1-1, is DSGVTQTPKHLITATGQRVTLRCSPRSGDLSVYWYQQSLDQGLQFLIQYYNGEERAKGNILERFSAQQFPDLHSELNLSSLELGDSALYFCASSVAAGNTEAFFGQGTRLTVV.

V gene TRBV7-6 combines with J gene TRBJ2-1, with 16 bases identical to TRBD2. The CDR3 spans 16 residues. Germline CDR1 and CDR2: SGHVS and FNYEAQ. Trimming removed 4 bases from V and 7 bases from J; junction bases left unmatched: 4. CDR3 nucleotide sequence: TGTGCCAGCAGCTCAGGGACTAGCGGGAGGGGGAATGAGCAGTTCTTC. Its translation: CASSSGTSGRGNEQFF.

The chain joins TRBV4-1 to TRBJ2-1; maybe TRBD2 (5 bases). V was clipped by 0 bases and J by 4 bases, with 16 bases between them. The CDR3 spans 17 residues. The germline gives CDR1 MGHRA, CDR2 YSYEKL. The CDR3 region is CASSQEGYRDYYNEQFF. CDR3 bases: TGCGCCAGCAGCCAAGAAGGGTACCGGGATTATTACAATGAGCAGTTCTTC.

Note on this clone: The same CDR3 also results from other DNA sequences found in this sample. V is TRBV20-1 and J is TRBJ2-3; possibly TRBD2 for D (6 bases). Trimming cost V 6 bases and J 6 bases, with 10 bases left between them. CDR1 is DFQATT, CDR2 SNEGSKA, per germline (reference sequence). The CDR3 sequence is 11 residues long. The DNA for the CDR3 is TGCAGTGCGAGTGCGGGGGATACGCAGTATTTT. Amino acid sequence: CSASAGDTQYF.

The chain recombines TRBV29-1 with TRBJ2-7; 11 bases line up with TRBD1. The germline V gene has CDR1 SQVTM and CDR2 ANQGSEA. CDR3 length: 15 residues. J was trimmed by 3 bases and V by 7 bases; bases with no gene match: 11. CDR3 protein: CSGSRGQGEFYEQYF. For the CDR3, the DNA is TGCAGCGGTAGCAGGGGACAGGGGGAATTCTACGAGCAGTACTTC.

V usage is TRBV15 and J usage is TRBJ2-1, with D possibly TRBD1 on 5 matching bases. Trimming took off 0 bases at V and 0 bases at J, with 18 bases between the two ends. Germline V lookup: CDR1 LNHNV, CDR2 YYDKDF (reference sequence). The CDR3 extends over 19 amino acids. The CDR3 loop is CATSRDGRARAVSYNEQFF. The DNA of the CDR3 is TGTGCCACCAGCAGAGACGGCAGGGCACGTGCAGTCTCCTACAATGAGCAGTTCTTC.

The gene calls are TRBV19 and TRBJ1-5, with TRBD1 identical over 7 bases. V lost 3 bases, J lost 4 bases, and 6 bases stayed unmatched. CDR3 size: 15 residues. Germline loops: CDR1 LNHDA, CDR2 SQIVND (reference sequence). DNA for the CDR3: TGTGCCAGTAGTATTCGGACAGGCTATAATCAGCCCCAGCATTTT. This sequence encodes CASSIRTGYNQPQHF. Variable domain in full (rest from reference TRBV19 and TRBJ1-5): DGGITQSPKYLFRKEGQNVTLSCEQNLNHDAMYWYRQDPGQGLRLIYYSQIVNDFQKGDIAEGYSVSREKKESFPLTVTSAQKNPTAFYLCASSIRTGYNQPQHFGDGTRLSIL.

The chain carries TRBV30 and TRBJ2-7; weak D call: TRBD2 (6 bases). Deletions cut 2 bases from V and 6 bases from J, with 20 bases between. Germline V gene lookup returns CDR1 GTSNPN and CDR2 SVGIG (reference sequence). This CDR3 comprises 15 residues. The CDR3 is CAWSIRGSNSLEQYF. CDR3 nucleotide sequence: TGTGCCTGGAGTATTCGGGGGTCCAACTCACTCGAGCAGTACTTC.

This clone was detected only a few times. The CDR3 here is CASMQDTPFGEQFF. As DNA, the CDR3 is TGTGCCAGCATGCAGGACACCCCTTTTGGTGAGCAGTTCTTC. This rearrangement joins TRBV6-5 to TRBJ2-1; D is perhaps TRBD1 (5 bases). This CDR3 region has 14 residues. In germline, CDR1 is MNHEY, CDR2 SVGAGI. V lost 7 bases, J lost 9 bases, and 19 bases lay in between.

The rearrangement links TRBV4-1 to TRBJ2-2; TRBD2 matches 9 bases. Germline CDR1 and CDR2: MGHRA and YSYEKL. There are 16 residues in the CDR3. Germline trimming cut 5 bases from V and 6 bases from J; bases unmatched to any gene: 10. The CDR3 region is CASSYVLAGMAGELFF. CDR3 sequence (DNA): TGCGCCAGCAGCTACGTGCTAGCGGGAATGGCCGGGGAGCTGTTTTTT.

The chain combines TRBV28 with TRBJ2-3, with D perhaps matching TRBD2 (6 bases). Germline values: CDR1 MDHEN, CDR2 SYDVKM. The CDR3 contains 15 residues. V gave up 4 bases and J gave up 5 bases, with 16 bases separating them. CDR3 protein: CASSYTGEFIDTQYF. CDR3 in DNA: TGTGCCAGCAGTTACACGGGGGAGTTCATAGATACGCAGTATTTT. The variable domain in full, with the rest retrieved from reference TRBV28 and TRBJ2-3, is DVKVTQSSRYLVKRTGEKVFLECVQDMDHENMFWYRQDPGLGLRLIYFSYDVKMKEKGDIPEGYSVSREKKERFSLILESASTNQTSMYLCASSYTGEFIDTQYFGPGTRLTVL.

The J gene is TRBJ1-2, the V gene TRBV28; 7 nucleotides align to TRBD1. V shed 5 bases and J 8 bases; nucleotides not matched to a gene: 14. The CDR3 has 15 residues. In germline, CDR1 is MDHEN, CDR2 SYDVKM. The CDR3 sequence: CASSHTGRQGGGYTF. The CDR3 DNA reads TGTGCCAGCAGTCATACCGGGCGCCAGGGGGGAGGCTACACCTTC.